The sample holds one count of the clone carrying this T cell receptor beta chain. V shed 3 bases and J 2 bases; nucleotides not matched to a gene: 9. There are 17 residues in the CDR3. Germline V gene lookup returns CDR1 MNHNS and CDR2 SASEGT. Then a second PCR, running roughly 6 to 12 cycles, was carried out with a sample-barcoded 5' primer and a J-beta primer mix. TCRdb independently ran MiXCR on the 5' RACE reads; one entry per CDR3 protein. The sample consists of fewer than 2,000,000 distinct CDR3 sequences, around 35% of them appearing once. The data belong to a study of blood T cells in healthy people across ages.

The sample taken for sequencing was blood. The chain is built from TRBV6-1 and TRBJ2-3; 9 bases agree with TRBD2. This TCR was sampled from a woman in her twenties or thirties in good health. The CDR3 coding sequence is TGTGCCAGCAGTGACGGAGCGGCTAGCGGGATCACAGATACGCAGTATTTT. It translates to CASSDGAASGITDTQYF.